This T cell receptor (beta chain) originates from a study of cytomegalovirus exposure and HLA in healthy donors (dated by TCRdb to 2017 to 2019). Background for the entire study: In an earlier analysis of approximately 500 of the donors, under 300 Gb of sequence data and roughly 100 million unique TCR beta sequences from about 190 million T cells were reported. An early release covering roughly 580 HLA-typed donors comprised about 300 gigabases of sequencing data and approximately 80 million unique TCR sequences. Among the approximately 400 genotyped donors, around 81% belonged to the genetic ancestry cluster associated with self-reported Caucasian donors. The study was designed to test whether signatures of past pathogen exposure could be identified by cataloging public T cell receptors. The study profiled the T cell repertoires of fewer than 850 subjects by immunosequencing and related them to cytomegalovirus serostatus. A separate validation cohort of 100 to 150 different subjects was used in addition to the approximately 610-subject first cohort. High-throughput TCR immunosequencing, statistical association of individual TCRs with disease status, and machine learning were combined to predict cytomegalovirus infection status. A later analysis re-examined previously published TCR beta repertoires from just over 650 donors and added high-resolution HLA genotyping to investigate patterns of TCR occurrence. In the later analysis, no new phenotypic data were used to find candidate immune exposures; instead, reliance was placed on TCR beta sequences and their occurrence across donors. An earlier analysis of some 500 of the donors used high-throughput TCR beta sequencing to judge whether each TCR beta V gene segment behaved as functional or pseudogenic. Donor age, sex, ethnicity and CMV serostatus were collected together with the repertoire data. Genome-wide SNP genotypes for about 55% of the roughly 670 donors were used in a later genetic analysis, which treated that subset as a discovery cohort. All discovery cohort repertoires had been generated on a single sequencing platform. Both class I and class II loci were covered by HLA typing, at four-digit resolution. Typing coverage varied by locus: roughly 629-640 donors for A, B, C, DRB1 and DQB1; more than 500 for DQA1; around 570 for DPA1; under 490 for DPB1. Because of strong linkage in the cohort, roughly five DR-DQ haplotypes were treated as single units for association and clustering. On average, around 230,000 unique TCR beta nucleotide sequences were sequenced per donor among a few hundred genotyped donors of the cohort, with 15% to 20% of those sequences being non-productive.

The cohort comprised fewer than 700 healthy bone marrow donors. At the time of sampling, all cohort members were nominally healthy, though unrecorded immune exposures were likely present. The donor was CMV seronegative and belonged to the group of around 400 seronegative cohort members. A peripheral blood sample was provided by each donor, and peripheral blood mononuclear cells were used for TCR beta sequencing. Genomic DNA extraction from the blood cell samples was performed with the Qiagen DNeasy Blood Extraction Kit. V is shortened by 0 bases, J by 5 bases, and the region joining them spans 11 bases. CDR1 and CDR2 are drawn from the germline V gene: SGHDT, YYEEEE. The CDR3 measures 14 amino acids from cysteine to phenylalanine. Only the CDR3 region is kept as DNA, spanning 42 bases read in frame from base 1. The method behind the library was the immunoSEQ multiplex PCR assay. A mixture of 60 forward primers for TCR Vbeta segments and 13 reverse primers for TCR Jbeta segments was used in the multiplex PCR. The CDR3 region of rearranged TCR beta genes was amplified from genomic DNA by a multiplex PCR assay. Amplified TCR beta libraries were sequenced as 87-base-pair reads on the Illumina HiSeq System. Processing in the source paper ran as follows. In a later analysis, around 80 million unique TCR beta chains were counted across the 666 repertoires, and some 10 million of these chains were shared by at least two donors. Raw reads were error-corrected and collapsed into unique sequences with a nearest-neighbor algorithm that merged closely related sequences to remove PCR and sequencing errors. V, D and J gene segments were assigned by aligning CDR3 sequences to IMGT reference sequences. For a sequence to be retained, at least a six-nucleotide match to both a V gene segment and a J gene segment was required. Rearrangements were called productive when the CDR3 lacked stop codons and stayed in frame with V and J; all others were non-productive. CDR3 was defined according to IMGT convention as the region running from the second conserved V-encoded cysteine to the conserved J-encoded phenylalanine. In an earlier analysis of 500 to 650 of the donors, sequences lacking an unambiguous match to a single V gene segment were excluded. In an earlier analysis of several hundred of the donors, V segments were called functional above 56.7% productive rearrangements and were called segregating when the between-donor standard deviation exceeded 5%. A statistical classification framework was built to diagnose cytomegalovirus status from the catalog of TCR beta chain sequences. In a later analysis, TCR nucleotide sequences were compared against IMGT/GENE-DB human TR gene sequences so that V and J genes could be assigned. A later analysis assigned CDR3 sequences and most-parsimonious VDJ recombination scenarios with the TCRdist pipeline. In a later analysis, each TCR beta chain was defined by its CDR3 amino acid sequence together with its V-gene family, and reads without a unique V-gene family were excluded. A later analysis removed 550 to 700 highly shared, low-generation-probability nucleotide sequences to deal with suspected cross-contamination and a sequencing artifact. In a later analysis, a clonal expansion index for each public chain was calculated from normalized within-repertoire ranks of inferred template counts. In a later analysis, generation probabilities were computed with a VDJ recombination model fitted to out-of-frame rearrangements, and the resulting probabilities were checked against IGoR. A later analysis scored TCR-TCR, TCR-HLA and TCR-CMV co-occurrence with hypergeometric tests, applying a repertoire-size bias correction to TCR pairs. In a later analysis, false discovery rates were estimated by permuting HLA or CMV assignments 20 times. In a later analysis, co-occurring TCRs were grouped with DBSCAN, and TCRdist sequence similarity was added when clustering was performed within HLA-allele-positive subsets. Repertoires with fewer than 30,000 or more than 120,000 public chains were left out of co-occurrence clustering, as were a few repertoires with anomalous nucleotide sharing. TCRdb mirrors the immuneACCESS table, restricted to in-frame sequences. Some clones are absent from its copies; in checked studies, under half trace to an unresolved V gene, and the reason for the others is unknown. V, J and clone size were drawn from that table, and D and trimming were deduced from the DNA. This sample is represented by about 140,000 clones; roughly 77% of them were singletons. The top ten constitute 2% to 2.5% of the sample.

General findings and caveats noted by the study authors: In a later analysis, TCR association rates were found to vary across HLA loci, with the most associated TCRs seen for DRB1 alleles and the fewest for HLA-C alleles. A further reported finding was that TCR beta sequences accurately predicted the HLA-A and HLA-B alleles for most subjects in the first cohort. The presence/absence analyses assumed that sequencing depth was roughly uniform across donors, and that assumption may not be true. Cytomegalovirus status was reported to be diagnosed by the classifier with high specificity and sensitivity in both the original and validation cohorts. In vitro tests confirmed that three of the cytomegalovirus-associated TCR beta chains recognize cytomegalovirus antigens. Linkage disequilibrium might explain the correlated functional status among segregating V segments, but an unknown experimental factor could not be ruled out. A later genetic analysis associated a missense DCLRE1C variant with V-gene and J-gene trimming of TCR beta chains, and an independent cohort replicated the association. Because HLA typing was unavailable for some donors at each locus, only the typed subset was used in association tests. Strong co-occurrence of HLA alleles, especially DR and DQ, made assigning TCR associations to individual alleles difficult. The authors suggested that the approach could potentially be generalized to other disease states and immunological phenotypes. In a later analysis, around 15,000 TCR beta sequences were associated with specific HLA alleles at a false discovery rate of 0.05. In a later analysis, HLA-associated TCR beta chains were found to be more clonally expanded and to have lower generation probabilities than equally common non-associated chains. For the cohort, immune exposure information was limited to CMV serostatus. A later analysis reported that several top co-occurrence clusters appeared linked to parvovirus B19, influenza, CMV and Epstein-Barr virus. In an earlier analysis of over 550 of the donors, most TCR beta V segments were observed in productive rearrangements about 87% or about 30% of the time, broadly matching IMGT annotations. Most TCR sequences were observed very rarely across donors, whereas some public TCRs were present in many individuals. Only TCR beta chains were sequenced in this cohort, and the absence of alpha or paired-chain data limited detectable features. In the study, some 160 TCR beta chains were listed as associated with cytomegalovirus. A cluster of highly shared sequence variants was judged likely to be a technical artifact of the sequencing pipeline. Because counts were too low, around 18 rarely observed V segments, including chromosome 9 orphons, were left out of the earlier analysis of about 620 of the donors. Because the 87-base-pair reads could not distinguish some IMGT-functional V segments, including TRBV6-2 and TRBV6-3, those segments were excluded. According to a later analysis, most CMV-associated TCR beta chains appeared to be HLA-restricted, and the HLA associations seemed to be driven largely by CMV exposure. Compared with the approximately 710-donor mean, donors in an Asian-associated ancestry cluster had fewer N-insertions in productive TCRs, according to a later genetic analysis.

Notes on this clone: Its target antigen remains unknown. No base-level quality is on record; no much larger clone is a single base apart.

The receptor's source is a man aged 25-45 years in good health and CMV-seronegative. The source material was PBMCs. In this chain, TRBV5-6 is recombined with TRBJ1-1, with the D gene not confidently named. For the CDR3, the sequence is CASSLVSGRTEAFF. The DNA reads TGTGCCAGCAGCTTGGTGTCAGGTAGGACTGAAGCTTTCTTT.